A single sample is the source of the 21 T cell receptor beta chains below, sequenced in a study of neurological immune-mediated disorders. TCRdb re-analysed the 5' RACE reads in MiXCR, keeping a single row per CDR3 protein. This table has about 80,000 distinct CDR3 sequences, less than 5.5% appearing once. The specimen was PBMCs. Receptor source: a woman younger than 45 with multiple sclerosis.

This clonotype was counted at least ten times. The chain recombines TRBV6-1 with TRBJ2-5, with 9 bases identical to TRBD1. The CDR3 runs 15 residues. Germline assignment: CDR1 MNHNS and CDR2 SASEGT. J was trimmed by 5 bases and V by 1 base; bases with no gene match: 5. The CDR3 DNA follows: TGTGCCAGCAGTGAAGTAACCGGGACAGGGGAGACCCAGTACTTC. Protein: CASSEVTGTGETQYF.

This clonotype was counted ten times or more. The rearrangement joins TRBV3-1 to TRBJ1-2, with D possibly TRBD1 on 5 matching bases. The CDR3 runs to 14 residues. Per the germline V gene, CDR1 is LGHDT and CDR2 is YNNKEL (reference sequence). V was cut by 0 bases and J by 6 bases, with 11 bases left in between. CDR3 in DNA: TGTGCCAGCAGCCAAGATTGGATGGGGGATGGCTACACCTTC. Protein: CASSQDWMGDGYTF.

This rearrangement joins TRBV10-3 to TRBJ1-3; D is perhaps TRBD1 (6 bases). Germline V gene lookup returns CDR1 ENHRY and CDR2 SYGVKD. The V end lost 5 bases, the J end lost 0 bases, and 14 bases lay between the germline ends. This CDR3 has 16 amino acids. The CDR3 DNA is TGTGCCATCAGTTCCAATACAGGGAGCTCTGGAAACACCATATATTTT. Protein: CAISSNTGSSGNTIYF.

This clonotype was seen ten or more times. The chain joins TRBV4-1 to TRBJ2-7; 7 bases line up with TRBD1. CDR1 and CDR2 from the germline V gene are MGHRA and YSYEKL. The ends lost 1 base at V and 6 bases at J; junction bases unmatched: 6. CDR3 length: 14 residues. The CDR3 DNA is TGCGCCAGCAGCCAAGGGGCAGGGGGTAGCGAGCAGTACTTC. Translating gives CASSQGAGGSEQYF.

This clonotype showed up just a few times. The CDR3 sequence: CAWSPGQDYEQYV. CDR3 sequence (DNA): TGTGCCTGGAGCCCGGGACAGGACTACGAGCAGTACGTC. The chain recombines TRBV30 with TRBJ2-7; 8 bases map to TRBD1. This CDR3 comprises 13 residues. Trimming took 3 bases from V and 3 from J; bases not matched to a gene: 4. Germline V gene sequence: CDR1 GTSNPN, CDR2 SVGIG (reference sequence).

This clonotype was seen repeatedly, ten times or more. The chain uses TRBV12-3 or TRBV12-4 and TRBJ1-5, with D possibly matching TRBD1 (5 bases). CDR3 size: 14 residues. V was trimmed by 1 base and J by 3 bases, leaving 7 bases between them. The CDR3 DNA reads TGTGCCAGCAGTTTAGAGGGGACCAATCAGCCCCAGCATTTT. Its translation is CASSLEGTNQPQHF.

This clonotype was detected many times. The chain uses TRBV5-5 and TRBJ1-2; D perhaps matches TRBD1 (5 bases). CDR3 length: 13 amino acids. Germline CDR1 SGHKS, CDR2 YYEKEE (reference sequence). Trimming removed 0 bases at V and 2 bases at J, with 5 bases between. The CDR3, as DNA: TGTGCCAGCAGCTTGGGGGGGAACTATGGCTACACCTTC. It yields the protein CASSLGGNYGYTF.

This chain links TRBV20-1 with TRBJ2-7; TRBD2 aligns across 9 bases. Germline lookup yields CDR1 DFQATT and CDR2 SNEGSKA (reference sequence). V was pared by 6 bases and J by 0 bases, with 9 bases of the junction left unmatched. The CDR3 totals 15 residues. The CDR3 loop is CSAILSGSFSYEQYF. The CDR3, as DNA: TGCAGTGCGATCCTTAGCGGGAGCTTCTCCTACGAGCAGTACTTC.

This clonotype was seen many times. Here the CDR3 DNA reads TGTGCCACCAGCAGAGAGGCAGGGGAGCTGTTTTTT. This gives the protein CATSREAGELFF. This chain links TRBV15 with TRBJ2-2; no clear D gene. V lost 0 bases, J lost 8 bases, and 4 bases lay in between. The CDR3 has 12 amino acids. Germline CDR1 reads LNHNV; CDR2 reads YYDKDF (reference sequence). Complete variable domain (other parts from reference TRBV15 and TRBJ2-2): DAMVIQNPRYQVTQFGKPVTLSCSQTLNHNVMYWYQQKSSQAPKLLFHYYDKDFNNEADTPDNFQSRRPNTSFCFLDIRSPGLGDTAMYLCATSREAGELFFGEGSRLTVL.

J is TRBJ1-5 and V is TRBV27; D perhaps matches TRBD1 (6 bases). The CDR3 is 16 residues long. Germline V lookup: CDR1 MNHEY, CDR2 SMNVEV (reference sequence). Trimming stripped 5 bases from V and 4 bases from J, with 18 bases between. The chain's CDR3 is CASSTRGGRGNQPQHF. CDR3 sequence (DNA): TGTGCCAGCAGTACCCGCGGGGGCAGAGGGAATCAGCCCCAGCATTTT.

V gene TRBV19 combines with J gene TRBJ1-1; a possible D gene is TRBD1 (5 bases). Germline loops: CDR1 LNHDA, CDR2 SQIVND (reference sequence). The CDR3 is made up of 13 amino acids. Trimming left V 6 bases short and J 5 bases short, with 13 bases between. As DNA, the CDR3 is TGTGCCAGTAGCACAGGCGTGGGGACTGAAGCTTTCTTT. Translated: CASSTGVGTEAFF.

The V gene is TRBV5-1, the J gene TRBJ2-1, with a weak D call TRBD1 (5 bases). Trimming pared 0 bases from V and 5 bases from J, leaving 12 bases between. This CDR3 is 15 amino acids long. CDR1 and CDR2 (germline): SGHRS, YFSETQ. The CDR3 region is CASSLVGADNNEQFF. In DNA, the CDR3 is TGCGCCAGCAGCTTGGTTGGGGCGGATAACAATGAGCAGTTCTTC.

The table lists this clonotype with many counts. The chain links TRBV5-1 to TRBJ2-7; 7 bases line up with TRBD1. The CDR3 loop spans 15 amino acids. The V segment lost 2 bases and the J segment 4 bases; nucleotides outside the gene matches: 9. Germline V CDR1 and CDR2: SGHRS, YFSETQ. The CDR3 coding sequence is TGCGCCAGCAGCTTCTTAGCCGGGACAGAGTACGAGCAGTACTTC. It translates to CASSFLAGTEYEQYF.

In its sample, this clonotype was seen many times. The V and J genes are TRBV27 and TRBJ2-2; D might be TRBD2 (6 bases). Per germline, CDR1 MNHEY and CDR2 SMNVEV (reference sequence). The CDR3 contains 14 residues. Trimming took off 7 bases at V and 6 bases at J, with 15 bases between the two ends. The CDR3 DNA sequence: TGTGCCAGCAAGCTGACTAGTCGGCCCGGGGAGCTGTTTTTT. Protein: CASKLTSRPGELFF.

This clonotype has more than one count but fewer than ten. The chain is built from TRBV5-6 and TRBJ1-2; D gene unclear. CDR1 and CDR2 (germline): SGHDT, YYEEEE. V lost 2 bases and J 5 bases, leaving 13 bases between the germline ends. This CDR3 is built from 14 residues. The CDR3 nucleotides are TGTGCCAGCAGCTTCGTCATTCCTTCTTATGGCTACACCTTC. Translation gives CASSFVIPSYGYTF.

This clonotype appeared many times. V is TRBV20-1 and J is TRBJ2-7, with a weak D call TRBD2 (5 bases). Germline-derived CDR1 and CDR2 are DFQATT and SNEGSKA (reference sequence). Between the trimmed V and J ends, which lost 3 bases and 4 bases, there was a span of 13 bases. This CDR3 is built from 13 residues. The CDR3 sequence: CSARSSRSYEQYF. CDR3 nucleotide sequence: TGCAGTGCTAGGTCTAGCAGAAGTTACGAGCAGTACTTC.

On this clonotype itself: At one end the junction does not follow the germline gene, possibly because of a read error. The chain couples TRBV27 to TRBJ2-4; D is unresolved. The germline gives CDR1 MNHEY, CDR2 SMNVEV (reference sequence). The CDR3 has 16 amino acids. As DNA, the CDR3 is TGTGCCAGCGGAAGATCGTATACCTTAGCCAAAAAAATTCAGTACTTC. Protein: CASGRSYTLAKKIQYF.

The sample holds many counts of this clonotype. The gene calls are TRBV12-3 or TRBV12-4 and TRBJ2-7; D possibly matches TRBD1 or TRBD2 (6 bases each). The length of the CDR3 is 13 residues. Trimming took 1 base from V and 4 from J, leaving 8 bases between them. Here the CDR3 reads CASSLEGGYEQYV. CDR3 in DNA: TGTGCCAGCAGTTTAGAAGGGGGGTACGAGCAGTACGTC.

In its sample, this clonotype was seen many times. V is TRBV12-3 or TRBV12-4 and J is TRBJ2-5, with D perhaps matching TRBD2 (5 bases). Trimming left V 5 bases short and J 5 bases short, with 9 bases between. The length of the CDR3 is 12 residues. The CDR3 DNA sequence: TGTGCCAGCAGTCAAGAGGGCGAGACCCAGTACTTC. It yields the protein CASSQEGETQYF.

At least ten counts were recorded for this clonotype. The V gene is TRBV10-3, the J gene TRBJ1-4; 8 bases map to TRBD1. The CDR3 spans 16 residues. CDR1 and CDR2 (germline): ENHRY, SYGVKD. The trim removed 4 bases at V and 0 bases at J, leaving 4 bases unmatched. This CDR3 reads CAISGTGGTTNEKLFF. CDR3 sequence (DNA): TGTGCCATCAGTGGAACAGGGGGGACAACTAATGAAAAACTGTTTTTT.

Only a few counts were recorded for this clonotype. The rearrangement links TRBV20-1 to TRBJ1-4; D might be TRBD1 (5 bases). The CDR3 totals 13 residues. Per germline, CDR1 DFQATT and CDR2 SNEGSKA (reference sequence). The V and J ends lost 0 bases and 9 bases respectively, with 11 bases between them. DNA for the CDR3: TGCAGTGCTAGAGAGACAGCCGAGAAAAAACTGTTTTTT. Translated, it gives CSARETAEKKLFF.